This T cell receptor (beta chain) derives from a study of cytomegalovirus exposure and HLA in healthy donors. Study observations and caveats: Immune exposure data for these donors was limited to CMV serostatus. Accurate HLA-A and HLA-B prediction from TCR beta sequences was reported for most subjects. There were some V segments, including TRBV6-2 and TRBV6-3, excluded as indistinguishable.

The PCR used 60 Vbeta and 13 Jbeta primers. Some clones are missing from TCRdb's copy, which holds only in-frame ones; the method was immunoSEQ multiplex PCR. This table has fewer than 250,000 clones, about 80% appearing once. Of note for this clone: The antigen is not known.

Germline-derived CDR1 and CDR2 are GTSNPN and SVGIG (reference sequence). The V end was cut by 3 bases, the J end by 7 bases, with 22 bases between. The CDR3 has 15 residues. The clonotype comes from a male donor in good health and CMV-seronegative. Material: PBMCs. The chain combines TRBV30 with TRBJ2-7; maybe TRBD2 (7 bases). The CDR3 DNA reads as TGTGCCTGGAGCCCGGGGGGCAGAATTACTTTAGAGCAGTACTTC. Amino acid sequence: CAWSPGGRITLEQYF.